This T cell receptor (beta chain) appears in the sequencing data of a study of blood T cell repertoires in COVID-19 (TCRdb year 2020). About the full investigation: The collaborator samples originated in the United States, Italy and Spain and spanned the acute and convalescent phases of COVID-19. The material from the prospective study consisted of cDNA or gDNA derived from T cells, B-cell-depleted T cells, or PBMCs. The dataset comprised deeply sampled blood TCRbeta repertoires from subjects exposed to, actively infected with, or recovered from COVID-19. A freely available public database, intended as a resource for researchers studying the immune response to SARS-CoV-2, is where the repertoires were released. The samples were drawn from two sources: the first 160 participants of the ongoing ImmuneRACE study, and over 950 subjects contributed by 6 global collaborators. A de-identified subject ID, COVID-19 status, age in years and sex were almost always included in the sample metadata. Where available, HLA class I and class II types were taken from metadata supplied by the sample provider and were not determined by assay-based typing. The study at large found these results: The amount of clinical and demographic metadata varied by source and participant and was provided uncurated.

Regarding this clone: No antigen is known for it. No per-base quality is available; no much larger clone lies one base away.

Samples from volunteer blood donors who had recovered from COVID-19 were contributed by a second Seattle source. Whole blood was collected in K2EDTA tubes by collaborating institutions according to the institutions' own protocols. For TCRbeta analysis, collaborator samples were shipped as frozen whole blood, as isolated PBMCs, or as DNA extracted from either sample type. TCRbeta CDR3 regions were amplified from genomic DNA by means of the immunoSEQ Assay, a bias-controlled multiplex PCR. The study's own analysis went as follows. The number of nucleated cells in each sample was estimated from the amplification of reference gene primers within the assay. To quantify the absolute abundance of each unique TCRbeta CDR3 rearrangement, sequence reads were collapsed and filtered. For each sample, productive Simpson clonality was calculated as the square root of Simpson's diversity index across productive rearrangements. In TCRdb, the immuneACCESS table is reduced to in-frame sequences with V and J assigned. These tables do not hold every clone; where another copy was compared, an unresolved V gene accounts for under half, and the others remain unexplained. V and J calls and clone size follow that table, whereas D and trimming were derived from the DNA. For this sample the table gives some 250,000 clones, of which approximately 83% were detected only once. The ten largest make up over 3% of the sample.

The CDR3 runs 14 amino acids, cysteine and phenylalanine included. Only CDR3 DNA is held: 42 bases, read in frame from base 1. CDR1 and CDR2 (MNHEY, SVGEGT) derive from the germline V gene. The V end loses 2 bases and the J end loses 2 bases, and a stretch of 9 bases separates them. Recombination connected TRBV6-2 or TRBV6-3 to TRBJ1-2, with a weak D call of TRBD1 (6 bases match). Sequences were obtained from peripheral blood. This clonotype was sampled from a woman aged 25 to 39 who had recovered from COVID-19. The CDR3 here reads CASSYVGGNYGYTF. In nucleotide form, the sequence is TGTGCCAGCAGTTACGTTGGGGGCAACTATGGCTACACCTTC.